These 18 T cell receptor beta chains were sequenced from one sample in a study of regulatory T cells in long-lasting Graves disease. Time point here: persistent/refractory GD, antithyroid drugs over 5 years with positive TRAb. Generation of the TCR library employed RNA extracted from PBMCs. CDR3-region Arm-PCR and iRepertoire HTBI primers produced the TCR beta libraries. One entry per CDR3 protein results from TCRdb running MiXCR on the multiplex PCR reads. Of about 300,000 distinct CDR3 sequences in the sample, around 23% were seen once. Material: peripheral blood mononuclear cells (PBMCs), obtained when the disease was refractory, from a patient treated with antithyroid drugs. These receptors all stem from a female donor with Graves disease.

This rearrangement joins TRBV10-3 to TRBJ2-7; 8 bases match TRBD2. This CDR3 region has 16 residues. The germline V gene encodes CDR1 ENHRY and CDR2 SYGVKD. With V trimmed by 0 bases and J by 2 bases, 6 bases remained unmatched. The CDR3 is CAISESQGTRAYEQYF. DNA for the CDR3: TGTGCCATCAGTGAGTCCCAGGGGACTAGAGCCTACGAGCAGTACTTC.

This clonotype was recorded many times. CDR3 in DNA: TGTGCCAGCAGCCAACAGACCCTTCCGCGTTCACCCCTCCACTTT. Its translation: CASSQQTLPRSPLHF. The J gene is TRBJ1-6, the V gene TRBV7-9; D call uncertain. The CDR3 covers 15 residues. The germline V and J ends were trimmed by 5 bases and 9 bases, with 17 bases remaining between them. The germline V gene has CDR1 SEHNR and CDR2 FQNEAQ (reference sequence).

This clonotype was seen at least ten times. The chain uses TRBV12-3 or TRBV12-4 and TRBJ2-5, with 8 bases lining up with TRBD1. With 6 bases clipped from V and 4 bases from J, the junction kept 10 bases outside the gene matches. The CDR3 totals 15 residues. This chain's CDR3 is CASSTDRVGGETQYF. For the CDR3, the DNA is TGTGCCAGCAGCACGGACAGGGTGGGGGGAGAGACCCAGTACTTC.

This clonotype was counted once. A junction boundary mismatches the germline segment, possibly from a read error. The rearrangement joins TRBV9 to TRBJ2-7, with 7 nucleotides matching TRBD1. The CDR3 consists of 15 residues. CDR1 SGDLS and CDR2 YYNGEE come from the germline V gene. The CDR3 spells CASSPGTVQSYEHYF. The CDR3 bases are TGTGCCAGCAGCCCAGGGACAGTACAATCCTACGAGCATTACTTC.

As regards this clonotype: A read error may explain this, as a much larger clone is one base away. The chain couples TRBV12-3 or TRBV12-4 to TRBJ1-6, with D hard to call. Trimming pared 3 bases from V and 9 bases from J, leaving 6 bases between. The CDR3 loop spans 12 amino acids. The CDR3: CASSLLSSPLHF. The CDR3 DNA reads TGTGCCAGCAGTTTGTTGTCTTCACCCCTCCACTTT.

CDR3 nucleotides: TGCAGTGCGGGGGGGCAAGAAGGAAACACCATATATTTT. Translation gives CSAGGQEGNTIYF. This sequence joins TRBV20-1 and TRBJ1-3; D might be TRBD1 (6 bases). The CDR3 totals 13 residues. Germline V gives CDR1 DFQATT, CDR2 SNEGSKA (reference sequence). V was cut by 6 bases and J by 4 bases, with 13 bases left in between.

The CDR3 DNA follows: TGTGCCAGCAGCCCTGGACAAGCCTATGGCTACACCTTC. This translates into CASSPGQAYGYTF. The chain couples TRBV6-1 to TRBJ1-2; possibly TRBD1 for D (5 bases). The CDR3 contains 13 residues. Trimming removed 6 bases at V and 4 bases at J, with 12 bases between. Per the germline V gene, CDR1 is MNHNS and CDR2 is SASEGT.

Ten or more counts support this clonotype. This rearrangement joins TRBV3-1 to TRBJ2-5; D unresolved. Germline lookup yields CDR1 LGHDT and CDR2 YNNKEL (reference sequence). Trimming left V 3 bases short and J 0 bases short, with 5 bases between. CDR3 length equals 13 residues. CDR3 sequence (DNA): TGTGCCAGCAGCCAGGGATACCAAGAGACCCAGTACTTC. It yields the protein CASSQGYQETQYF.

This clonotype was detected a few times. The genes are TRBV4-1 and TRBJ2-2; D possibly corresponds to TRBD1 (5 bases). CDR3 length equals 14 residues. Germline CDR1 and CDR2: MGHRA and YSYEKL. V gave up 0 bases and J gave up 8 bases, with 10 bases separating them. This CDR3 is CASSQEGQGGELFF. The CDR3, as DNA: TGCGCCAGCAGCCAAGAAGGGCAGGGTGGGGAGCTGTTTTTT.

This clonotype was detected only a few times. The CDR3: CAISGGLAGVGTGELFF. The DNA of the CDR3 is TGTGCCATCAGTGGGGGACTAGCGGGAGTTGGGACCGGGGAGCTGTTTTTT. V usage is TRBV10-3 and J usage is TRBJ2-2, with 14 bases fitting TRBD2. The trim removed 4 bases at V and 5 bases at J, leaving 6 bases unmatched. The CDR3 spans 17 residues. Germline lookup yields CDR1 ENHRY and CDR2 SYGVKD.

This clonotype was counted at least ten times. The chain links TRBV6-1 to TRBJ1-1; 10 bases fit TRBD1. Germline loops: CDR1 MNHNS, CDR2 SASEGT. J gave up 5 bases and V 7 bases, and 7 bases lay outside the gene matches. The CDR3 runs to 14 residues. The CDR3 protein is CASTGGQGMTEAFF. In DNA, the CDR3 is TGTGCCAGCACGGGGGGACAGGGGATGACTGAAGCTTTCTTT.

The chain combines TRBV4-1 with TRBJ2-7; the D is unclear. Germline V lookup: CDR1 MGHRA, CDR2 YSYEKL. V was cut by 0 bases and J by 5 bases, with 5 bases left in between. CDR3 length equals 12 residues. The CDR3, as DNA: TGCGCCAGCAGCCAAGACGAGAACGAGCAGTACTTC. Translated: CASSQDENEQYF.

This clonotype was counted at least ten times. This chain connects TRBV2 to TRBJ2-5; no reliable D call. Trimming cost V 0 bases and J 4 bases, with 9 bases left between them. Germline-derived CDR1 and CDR2 are SNHLY and FYNNEI. This CDR3 has 14 residues. The CDR3 region has the DNA TGTGCCAGCAGTGAAGCGGGCGAGATAGAGACCCAGTACTTC. It yields the protein CASSEAGEIETQYF.

V gene TRBV12-3 or TRBV12-4 combines with J gene TRBJ2-7, with 7 bases fitting TRBD2. The CDR3 runs 15 residues. The V gene end was trimmed by 3 bases and the J gene end by 6 bases; junction bases not matched to a gene: 11. Here the CDR3 DNA reads TGTGCCAGCAGTTTGGGGGGGGAGGGCCTCGGCGAGCAGTACTTC. Its protein product is CASSLGGEGLGEQYF.

This clonotype appeared once. The junction departs from the called germline gene at one end, perhaps through a read error. The chain recombines TRBV7-8 with TRBJ1-5, with D possibly being TRBD1 (5 bases). This CDR3 comprises 18 residues. The germline CDR1 and CDR2 sequences are SGHVS and FQNEAQ. The CDR3 is CASSLGPSAGTPNQPQHF. The CDR3 DNA reads as TGCGCCAGCAGCTTAGGGCCTTCCGCCGGGACCCCCAATCAGCCCCAGCATTTT.

Note on this clonotype: Given a much more abundant clone one base away, this may be a read error. The genes are TRBV7-2 and TRBJ1-1; D unresolved. CDR3 length: 13 residues. Between the trimmed V and J ends, which lost 1 base and 5 bases, there was a span of 8 bases. Germline CDR1 is SGHTA and CDR2 is FQGNSA. CDR3 protein: CASSLDEKTEAFF. The CDR3 DNA sequence: TGTGCCAGCAGCTTAGATGAGAAAACTGAAGCTTTCTTT.

V usage is TRBV7-3 and J usage is TRBJ1-4; D might be TRBD1 (5 bases). V lost 8 bases, J lost 5 bases, and 18 bases lay in between. The germline V gene has CDR1 SGHTA and CDR2 FQGTGA. The CDR3 runs 15 residues. Here the CDR3 DNA reads TGTGCCAGCCGAAGGATCGGGGCGGAGAATGAAAAACTGTTTTTT. Protein sequence: CASRRIGAENEKLFF.

J is TRBJ2-1 and V is TRBV5-1; 10 positions match TRBD2. J gave up 8 bases and V 5 bases, and 7 bases lay outside the gene matches. CDR3 length: 14 amino acids. Germline assignment: CDR1 SGHRS and CDR2 YFSETQ. CDR3 DNA sequence: TGCGCCAGCAGTGGTCTAGCGGGAGTCGATGAGCAGTTCTTC. Translated, it gives CASSGLAGVDEQFF.